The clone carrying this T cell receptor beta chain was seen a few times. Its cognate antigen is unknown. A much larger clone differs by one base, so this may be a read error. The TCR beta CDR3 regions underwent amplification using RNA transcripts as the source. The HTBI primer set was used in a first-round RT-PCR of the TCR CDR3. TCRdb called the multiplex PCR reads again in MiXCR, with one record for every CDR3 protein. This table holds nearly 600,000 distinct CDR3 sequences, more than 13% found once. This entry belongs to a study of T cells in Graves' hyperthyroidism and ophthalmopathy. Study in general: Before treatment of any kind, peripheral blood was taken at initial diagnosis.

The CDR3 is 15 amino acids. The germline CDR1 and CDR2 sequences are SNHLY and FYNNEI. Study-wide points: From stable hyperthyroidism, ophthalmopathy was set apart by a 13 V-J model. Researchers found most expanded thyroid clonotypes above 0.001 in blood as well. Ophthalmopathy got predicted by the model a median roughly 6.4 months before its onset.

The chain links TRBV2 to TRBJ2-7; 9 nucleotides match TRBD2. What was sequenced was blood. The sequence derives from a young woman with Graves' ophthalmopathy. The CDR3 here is CAGSEAGLASTKQYF. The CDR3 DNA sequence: TGTGCCGGCAGTGAAGCGGGACTAGCTTCTACGAAGCAGTACTTC.